These T cell receptor beta chains were read from a single sample in a study of blood T cells in healthy people across ages. TCRdb reanalysed the 5' RACE reads using MiXCR and keeps one entry per CDR3 protein. The sample lists hundreds of thousands of distinct CDR3 sequences, roughly 50% occurring once. The sequenced sample was blood. The receptor set was obtained from a man older than 75 in good health. Each CDR3 is given with its conserved first and last residue. The D gene is left open where the match is weak. Part of the rows lack a size; the others show once, few, many or a class for expanded clones.

abundance	v_gene	j_gene	d_gene	CDR3nt	CDR3aa
-	TRBV6-1	TRBJ2-1	-	TGTGCCAGCAGTGGGGAAGTTCGGTTCTTC	CASSGEVRFF
-	TRBV7-9	TRBJ1-4	-	TGTGCCAGCTCGGAGAATGCATTTCCAACTAATGAAAAACTGTTTTTT	CASSENAFPTNEKLFF
-	TRBV9	TRBJ2-3	-	TGTGCCACGTCCCCTTGGGAGCAAGATACGCAGTATTTT	CATSPWEQDTQYF
few	TRBV4-2	TRBJ2-7	TRBD2	TGTGCCAGCAGCCAGGATCCAACTAGCGGGAGGGCCGGGGAGCAGTACTTC	CASSQDPTSGRAGEQYF
-	TRBV25-1	TRBJ2-5	-	TGTGCCAGCAGTGAATTGGGACGGGAGCTTCATGGGGAGACCCAGTACTTC	CASSELGRELHGETQYF
-	TRBV10-3	TRBJ2-7	TRBD2	TGTGCCATCAGATGGGTGGTAGCGGGAGGCGAGACCTACGAGCAGTACTTC	CAIRWVVAGGETYEQYF
-	TRBV5-1	TRBJ2-5	-	TGCGCCAGCAGCTCATCCTTTTTTGGGGAGACCCAGTACTTC	CASSSSFFGETQYF
-	TRBV6-5	TRBJ2-3	-	TGTGCCAGCAGCCGATACGATGGGGGTTCAGATACGCAGTATTTT	CASSRYDGGSDTQYF
once	TRBV7-9	TRBJ1-4	-	TGTGCCAGCAGCTTAGATGTACAGACGGGAAATGAAAAACTGTTTTTT	CASSLDVQTGNEKLFF
few	TRBV5-4	TRBJ2-5	-	TGTGCCAGCAGCTTAACCGGAAGCTTCCAAGAGACCCAGTACTTC	CASSLTGSFQETQYF
-	TRBV18	TRBJ2-3	-	TGTGCCAGCTCCCTGCGTGGTGTGGAGGATACGCAGTATTTT	CASSLRGVEDTQYF
-	TRBV20-1	TRBJ1-1	-	TGCAGTGCTAGAGGCAGCGTTGCCATGAACACTGAAGCTTTCTTT	CSARGSVAMNTEAFF
-	TRBV7-9	TRBJ2-3	TRBD2	TGTGCCAGTAGCAATAGCGGGGCCAGGGGCAGATACGCGTATTTT	CASSNSGARGRYAYF
-	TRBV27	TRBJ1-2	TRBD1	TGTGCCAGCAGTTTATCAGGGACAGGGTTTGGCTACACCTTC	CASSLSGTGFGYTF
once	TRBV7-8	TRBJ2-7	TRBD1	TGTGCCAGCAGCTTATACGGACAGGGATCGGGGTACGAGCAGTACTTC	CASSLYGQGSGYEQYF
-	TRBV20-1	TRBJ2-3	-	TGCAGTGCTAGAGATCTCACGGGCAGCTTCACAGATACGCAGTATTTT	CSARDLTGSFTDTQYF
-	TRBV5-1	TRBJ2-7	-	TGCGCCAGCAGGCGCTTTGAGGGCCCCTACGAGCAGTACTTC	CASRRFEGPYEQYF
-	TRBV4-2	TRBJ1-2	TRBD1	TGTGCCAGCAGCCAAGAAGGGACAGCGGATTTCTATGGCTACACCTTC	CASSQEGTADFYGYTF
-	TRBV24-1	TRBJ2-1	-	TGTGCCACCAGTGATTTGTTCCAGCAGTTCTTC	CATSDLFQQFF
-	TRBV7-8	TRBJ2-7	TRBD1	TGTGCCAGCAGCCCCCGGCCGGGACAGGGCTACTACGAGCAGTACTTC	CASSPRPGQGYYEQYF
-	TRBV10-1	TRBJ1-4	-	TGCGCCAGCAGTGTTGGGGCCCTGGAGGAAAAACTGTTTTTT	CASSVGALEEKLFF
-	TRBV16	TRBJ1-1	-	TGTGCCAGCAGCCAATCCGGGGGTTTCGCTGAAGCTTTCTTT	CASSQSGGFAEAFF
-	TRBV20-1	TRBJ2-1	-	TGCAGTGCTCCCGACTGGGGCTCCTACAATGAGCAGTTCTTC	CSAPDWGSYNEQFF
-	TRBV7-6	TRBJ2-3	TRBD2	TGTGCCAGCAGCTTAGAGGGGTTGGGAGGGAGCCACAGAGACGCGTATTTT	CASSLEGLGGSHRDAYF
few	TRBV20-1	TRBJ2-1	-	TGCAGTGCTAGCCGTCAGCCCTACAATGAGCAGTTCTTC	CSASRQPYNEQFF
few	TRBV20-1	TRBJ2-7	-	TGCAGTTCCCTTTGGCAGGGAGGTACCTATGAGCAGTACTTC	CSSLWQGGTYEQYF
few	TRBV12-3/TRBV12-4	TRBJ2-2	TRBD1	TGTGCCAGCAGTTCCATTAGCAGTTTCCCCTGGGGACAGGGGATAAACGGCGGGGAGCTGTTTTTT	CASSSISSFPWGQGINGGELFF
-	TRBV12-3/TRBV12-4	TRBJ2-4	TRBD1	TGTGCCAGCAGTACTCGACAGGGGGGGCCGACAAACATTCAGTACTTC	CASSTRQGGPTNIQYF
-	TRBV5-1	TRBJ1-2	TRBD1	TGCGCCAGCAGCCCTGCCAGGGGGGATGGCTACACCTTC	CASSPARGDGYTF
few	TRBV29-1	TRBJ1-1	-	TGCAGCGTTGAAGACCCTGTCCTAGGAGCTTTCTTT	CSVEDPVLGAFF
-	TRBV7-7	TRBJ2-2	-	TGTGCCAGCAGCTGGCGACAGAACACCGGGGAGCTGTTTTTT	CASSWRQNTGELFF
-	TRBV5-1	TRBJ2-7	TRBD1	TGCGCCAGCAGCTCGCCCGGGACAGGGAGCTCCTACGAGCAGTACTTC	CASSSPGTGSSYEQYF
-	TRBV20-1	TRBJ1-5	-	TGCAGTGCTAGAGGGGGGTCGGGGGGCAATCAGCCCCAGCATTTT	CSARGGSGGNQPQHF
-	TRBV7-7	TRBJ1-2	-	TGTGCTAGCAGCTTACCACCAGACCCAGACCGCGGCTACACCTTC	CASSLPPDPDRGYTF
-	TRBV29-1	TRBJ2-4	TRBD2	TGCAGCGCGTGTAGGGGGACTAGTGCCGAGGAGCAGTACTTC	CSACRGTSAEEQYF
once	TRBV24-1	TRBJ2-1	TRBD1	TGTGCCACCAGTGATTCCGGGACAGGGAAATACAATGAGCAGTTCTTC	CATSDSGTGKYNEQFF
few	TRBV11-1	TRBJ2-3	-	TGTGCCAGCAGCTTCGGGGAGGCCGGGGATACGCAGTATTTT	CASSFGEAGDTQYF
-	TRBV20-1	TRBJ2-7	TRBD2	TGCAGTGCAAGACTAGCGGGGGATCATTACGAGCAGTACTTC	CSARLAGDHYEQYF